This T cell receptor (beta chain) was sequenced in a study of human T cells and chemical hapten exposure. TCRdb reprocessed the RACE reads via MiXCR and lists one record per CDR3 protein. The sample consists of about 120,000 distinct CDR3 sequences, about 11% of them appearing once. Findings of the study overall: DPC sensitization left the count of TCRs above 1 in 1000 unchanged. Expanded TCRs showed more large CDR3 clusters than pre-sensitization or healthy control sets.

CDR1 and CDR2 (germline): SGDLS, YYNGEE. The CDR3 consists of 18 residues. Trimming at V came to 4 bases and at J to 0 bases, leaving 9 bases not matched to a gene. With respect to this clonotype: Its antigen is unknown.

Time point given: patch test 3, about 24 weeks after DPC sensitization. Treatment here: therapeutic diphenylcyclopropenone sensitization with weekly scalp DPC. Whole blood that had not been fractionated was the source of extracted total RNA. The V call is TRBV9, the J call TRBJ2-1; 11 nucleotides agree with TRBD2. Sample: whole blood, taken in connection with sensitization to the hapten diphenylcyclopropenone (DPC). This receptor was obtained from a woman between 45 and 65 years old with alopecia areata. Some clones in this sample may be carry-over from other donors' samples. Here the CDR3 reads CASSHRLAGKSSYNEQFF. The CDR3 nucleotides are TGTGCCAGCAGCCACAGACTAGCGGGGAAGAGCTCCTACAATGAGCAGTTCTTC.